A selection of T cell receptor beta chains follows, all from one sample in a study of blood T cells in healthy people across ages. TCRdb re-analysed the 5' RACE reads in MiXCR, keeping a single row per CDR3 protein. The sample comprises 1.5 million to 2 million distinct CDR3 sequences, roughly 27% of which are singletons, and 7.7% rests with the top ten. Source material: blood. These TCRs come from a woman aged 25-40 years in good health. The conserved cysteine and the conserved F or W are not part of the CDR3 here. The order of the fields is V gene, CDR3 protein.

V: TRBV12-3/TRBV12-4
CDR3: ASRLRGPAF

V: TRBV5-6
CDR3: ASSGLPTSYEQY

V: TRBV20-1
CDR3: SARVRLAGPGEQY

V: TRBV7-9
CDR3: ASSHLGRGFYEQY

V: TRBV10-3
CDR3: AILRIRDSSYEQY

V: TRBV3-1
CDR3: ASEPTSGWNTGELF

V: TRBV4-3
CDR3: ASSQDFGPLSTGYT

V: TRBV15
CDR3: ATSRGDGPRVYEQY

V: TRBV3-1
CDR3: ASSPRGGGGWNTEAF

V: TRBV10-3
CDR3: AISGGTGYEQY

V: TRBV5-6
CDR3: ASREEGLEEETQY

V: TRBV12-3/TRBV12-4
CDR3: ASSLNRVNEQF

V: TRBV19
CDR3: ATAVNWGYT

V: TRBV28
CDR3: ASTPGGRLYQPQH

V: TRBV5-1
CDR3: ASSFTGTVDYGYT

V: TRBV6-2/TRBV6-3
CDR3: ASRDRDTEAF

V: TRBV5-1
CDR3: ASSFLAADTQY

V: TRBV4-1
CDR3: ASSQAVGTGVDEQY

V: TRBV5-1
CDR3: ASSLIQENTEAF

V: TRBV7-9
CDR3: ASSSGSLRDSPLH

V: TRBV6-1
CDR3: ASSEDLYPGTLYNEQF

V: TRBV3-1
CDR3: ASSATWAPTDTQY

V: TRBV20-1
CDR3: SARVGSLNTEAF

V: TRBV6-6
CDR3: ASSPRGGVSTDTQY

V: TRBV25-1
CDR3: ASTPDISSADTQY

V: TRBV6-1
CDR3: ASTPREGRRADTQY

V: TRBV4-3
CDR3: ASSQDRGGNNEQF

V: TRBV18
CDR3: ASSPDGGTTQY

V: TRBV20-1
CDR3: SARAPRPTFYNEQF

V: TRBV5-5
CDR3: ASSLAVWTGNTEAF

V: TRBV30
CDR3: AWSSRGRGRLANEQF

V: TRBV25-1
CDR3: ASSESGAKNIQY

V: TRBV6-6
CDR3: ASSYEGGKYNEQF

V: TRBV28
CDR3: ASCGGNQPQH

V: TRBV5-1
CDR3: ASSATSGGSTDTQY

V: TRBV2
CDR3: ASSVVSGTDTQY

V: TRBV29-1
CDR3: SGGGRDTQY